Listed here are 17 T cell receptor beta chains from one sample, sequenced in a study of T cells expressing NK-cell markers. TCRdb reworked the 5' RACE reads into one entry per CDR3 protein, no DNA. Its table records about 170,000 distinct CDR3 sequences. Sequencing input: blood T cells: a sorted CD56 or NKG2C T cell subset, CD4+ or CD8+ T cells, or bulk PBMC T cells (not recorded which). The receptors originated from a man aged 18-69 years in good health.

The V and J genes are TRBV5-4 and TRBJ1-2; the TCRdb D gene call, TRBD1, has no DNA to confirm it. Germline V gene sequence: CDR1 SGHNT, CDR2 YYREEE (reference sequence). The CDR3 is made up of 16 amino acids. This CDR3 is CASSSADRRLIYGYTF.

V usage is TRBV5-1 and J usage is TRBJ1-2; checking the TCRdb D call of TRBD1 is not possible without DNA. The CDR3 is 13 amino acids. Germline values: CDR1 SGHRS, CDR2 YFSETQ. CDR3 residues: CASSSTGTGGYTF.

The V and J genes are TRBV7-9 and TRBJ2-5; checking the TCRdb D call of TRBD1 is not possible without DNA. The CDR3 consists of 16 residues. Germline V gene sequence: CDR1 SEHNR, CDR2 FQNEAQ (reference sequence). The CDR3 spells CASSLPTGGLLETQYF.

The chain uses TRBV6-1 and TRBJ2-7; there is no DNA to check the TCRdb D call of TRBD2. From germline, CDR1 is MNHNS and CDR2 SASEGT. The CDR3 loop spans 15 amino acids. The CDR3 reads CASSEVSGNSYEQYF.

The V and J genes are TRBV5-6 and TRBJ1-2; there is no DNA to check the TCRdb D call of TRBD1. The CDR3 is 14 residues long. CDR1 is SGHDT, CDR2 YYEEEE, per germline. The CDR3 loop is CASSFARGNYGYTF. The whole variable domain, remainder taken from reference TRBV5-6 and TRBJ1-2, is DAGVTQSPTHLIKTRGQQVTLRCSPKSGHDTVSWYQQALGQGPQFIFQYYEEEERQRGNFPDRFSGHQFPNYSSELNVNALLLGDSALYLCASSFARGNYGYTFGSGTRLTVV.

The chain has TRBV7-9 and TRBJ2-3; lacking DNA, the TRBD1 call made by TCRdb goes unchecked. CDR3 length: 15 residues. Per the germline V gene, CDR1 is SEHNR and CDR2 is FQNEAQ (reference sequence). CDR3 protein: CASTTPTGDPDTQYF.

The gene calls are TRBV7-9 and TRBJ1-2. Germline CDR1 SEHNR, CDR2 FQNEAQ (reference sequence). The CDR3 contains 14 residues. CDR3 region: CASSLVSGGYGYTF.

The chain recombines TRBV9 with TRBJ2-2. Germline V gives CDR1 SGDLS, CDR2 YYNGEE. CDR3 size: 13 residues. The CDR3 sequence: CASSVDGSGELFF.

V is TRBV7-9 and J is TRBJ2-5; TCRdb returns TRBD1, unconfirmable since there is no DNA. The CDR3 length is 15 residues. Germline CDR1 is SEHNR and CDR2 is FQNEAQ (reference sequence). The CDR3 protein is CASSPPWGMVETQYF.

The chain combines TRBV28 with TRBJ2-5; the D gene TCRdb calls, TRBD2, cannot be checked with no DNA. Germline V lookup: CDR1 MDHEN, CDR2 SYDVKM. The length of the CDR3 is 14 residues. The CDR3 sequence: CASNLAGGQETQYF.

The V call is TRBV9, the J call TRBJ2-7. Germline CDR1 is SGDLS and CDR2 is YYNGEE. This CDR3 is built from 13 residues. CDR3 sequence reads: CASSQGNSYEQYF.

The chain has TRBV27 and TRBJ2-7; TCRdb selects TRBD2, and the lack of DNA leaves this call unchecked. Germline V gives CDR1 MNHEY, CDR2 SMNVEV (reference sequence). This CDR3 comprises 16 residues. The CDR3 loop is CASSFSGGPNIYEQYF.

This chain links TRBV9 with TRBJ2-3; TCRdb returns TRBD2, unconfirmable since there is no DNA. The CDR3 is 15 residues long. Germline V CDR1 and CDR2: SGDLS, YYNGEE. CDR3: CASSPDGRSTDTQYF.

The chain has TRBV11-2 and TRBJ2-3; TCRdb designates TRBD1, a call that cannot be tested without DNA. This CDR3 contains 14 residues. Germline assignment: CDR1 SGHAT and CDR2 FQNNGV. CDR3 sequence reads: CASSVGGGRDTQYF.

The chain employs TRBV7-9 and TRBJ2-7; TCRdb reports TRBD2, a call that lacks DNA to check it against. This CDR3 region has 17 residues. Germline V gene sequence: CDR1 SEHNR, CDR2 FQNEAQ (reference sequence). CDR3 sequence reads: CASSLESDGARSYEQYF.

The gene calls are TRBV12-3 or TRBV12-4 and TRBJ2-7. The CDR3 contains 17 residues. The CDR3 reads CASSFIVGRRTSYEQYF.

The V and J genes are TRBV15 and TRBJ2-1; lacking DNA, the TRBD1 call made by TCRdb goes unchecked. CDR1 and CDR2 from the germline V gene are LNHNV and YYDKDF (reference sequence). CDR3 size: 14 residues. CDR3 protein: CATSGNRGPIEQFF.